This T cell receptor (beta chain) was captured by sequencing in a study of cytomegalovirus exposure and HLA in healthy donors. The V and J ends lost 4 bases and 1 base respectively, with 8 bases between them. Germline V gene data show CDR1 as SNHLY and CDR2 as FYNNEI. The CDR3 runs 13 residues. The PCR contained 60 Vbeta and 13 Jbeta primers. Data came from immunoSEQ multiplex PCR; TCRdb stores just in-frame clones and leaves some out. The sample consists of about 97,000 clones, 55% to 80% of them appearing once. The sample taken for sequencing was PBMCs. The chain links TRBV2 to TRBJ2-7; D is undetermined. This TCR was sampled from a man aged 40-49 years in good health and CMV-seronegative. CDR3 protein: CASSVPESYEQYF. DNA of the CDR3: TGTGCCAGCAGTGTGCCAGAATCCTACGAGCAGTACTTC.